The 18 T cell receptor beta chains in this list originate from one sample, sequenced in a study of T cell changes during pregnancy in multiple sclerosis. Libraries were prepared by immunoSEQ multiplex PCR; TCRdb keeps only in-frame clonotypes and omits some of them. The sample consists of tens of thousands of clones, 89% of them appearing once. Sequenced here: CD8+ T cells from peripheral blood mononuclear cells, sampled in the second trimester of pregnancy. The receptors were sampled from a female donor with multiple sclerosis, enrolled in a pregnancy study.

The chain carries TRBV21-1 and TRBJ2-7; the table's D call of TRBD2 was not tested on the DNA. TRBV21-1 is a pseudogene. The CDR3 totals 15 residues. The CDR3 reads CASSKGGRNSYEQYF. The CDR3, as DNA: TGTGCCAGCAGCAAAGGCGGGAGGAATTCTTACGAGCAGTACTTC.

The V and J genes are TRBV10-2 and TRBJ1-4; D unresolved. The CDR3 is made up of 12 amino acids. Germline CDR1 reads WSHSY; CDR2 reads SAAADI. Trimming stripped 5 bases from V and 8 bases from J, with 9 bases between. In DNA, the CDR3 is TGCGCCAGCAGTCACTCCGGGGAAAAACTGTTTTTT. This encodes CASSHSGEKLFF.

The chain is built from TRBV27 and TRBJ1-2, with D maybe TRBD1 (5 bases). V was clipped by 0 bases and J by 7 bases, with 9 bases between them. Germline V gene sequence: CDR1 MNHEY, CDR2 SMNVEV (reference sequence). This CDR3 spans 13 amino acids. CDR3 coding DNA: TGTGCCAGCAGTTTATCCAGGGCCTTTGGCTACACCTTC. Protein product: CASSLSRAFGYTF.

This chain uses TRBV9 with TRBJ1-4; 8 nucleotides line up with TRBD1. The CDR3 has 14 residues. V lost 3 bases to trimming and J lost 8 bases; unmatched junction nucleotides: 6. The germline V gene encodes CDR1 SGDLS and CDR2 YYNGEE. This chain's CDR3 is CASSAGTGDEKLFF. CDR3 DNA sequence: TGTGCCAGCAGCGCCGGGACAGGAGACGAAAAACTGTTTTTT.

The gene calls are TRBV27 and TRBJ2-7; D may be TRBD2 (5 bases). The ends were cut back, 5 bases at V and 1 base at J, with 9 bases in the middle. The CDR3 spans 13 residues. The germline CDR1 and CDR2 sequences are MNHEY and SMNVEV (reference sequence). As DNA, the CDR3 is TGTGCCAGCAGTCTCGGGGATTCCTACGAGCAGTACTTC. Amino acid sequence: CASSLGDSYEQYF.

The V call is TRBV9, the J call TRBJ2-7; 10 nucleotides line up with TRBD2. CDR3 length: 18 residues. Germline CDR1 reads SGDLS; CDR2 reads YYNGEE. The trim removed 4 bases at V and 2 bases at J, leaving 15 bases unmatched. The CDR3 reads CASSPLPPGTSDPYEQYF. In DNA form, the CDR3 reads TGTGCCAGCAGCCCCCTCCCCCCCGGGACTAGCGACCCCTACGAGCAGTACTTC.

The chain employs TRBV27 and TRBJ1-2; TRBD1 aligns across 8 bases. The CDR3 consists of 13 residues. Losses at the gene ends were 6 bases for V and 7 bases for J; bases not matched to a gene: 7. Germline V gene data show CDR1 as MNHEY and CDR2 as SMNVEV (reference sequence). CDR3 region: CASRRTGRIGYTF. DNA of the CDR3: TGTGCCAGCAGACGGACAGGGCGGATTGGCTACACCTTC.

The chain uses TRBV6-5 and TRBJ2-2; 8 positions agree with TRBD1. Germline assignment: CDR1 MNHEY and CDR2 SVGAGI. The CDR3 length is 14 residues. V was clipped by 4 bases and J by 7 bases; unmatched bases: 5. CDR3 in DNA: TGTGCCAGCAGTTTGGACAGGGAGATCGGGGAGCTGTTTTTT. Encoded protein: CASSLDREIGELFF.

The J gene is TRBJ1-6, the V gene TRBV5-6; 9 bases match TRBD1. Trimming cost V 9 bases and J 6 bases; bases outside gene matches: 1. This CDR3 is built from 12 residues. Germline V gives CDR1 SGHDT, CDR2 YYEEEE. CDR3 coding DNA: TGTGCCACGGGACAGGGTAATTCACCCCTCCACTTT. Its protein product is CATGQGNSPLHF.

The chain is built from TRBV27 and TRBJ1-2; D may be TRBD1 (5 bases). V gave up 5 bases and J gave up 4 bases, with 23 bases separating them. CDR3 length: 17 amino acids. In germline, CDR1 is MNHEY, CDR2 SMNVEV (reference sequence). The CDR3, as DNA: TGTGCCAGCAGTAACGTCCCCGGGTCAGGGAAGGCCTATGGCTACACCTTC. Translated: CASSNVPGSGKAYGYTF.

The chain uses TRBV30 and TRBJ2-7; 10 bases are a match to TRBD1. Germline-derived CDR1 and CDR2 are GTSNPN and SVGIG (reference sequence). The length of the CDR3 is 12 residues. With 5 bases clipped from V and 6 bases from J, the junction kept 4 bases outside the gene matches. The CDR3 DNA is TGTGCCTGGTCCGGGACAGGGGTCGAGCAGTACTTC. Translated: CAWSGTGVEQYF.

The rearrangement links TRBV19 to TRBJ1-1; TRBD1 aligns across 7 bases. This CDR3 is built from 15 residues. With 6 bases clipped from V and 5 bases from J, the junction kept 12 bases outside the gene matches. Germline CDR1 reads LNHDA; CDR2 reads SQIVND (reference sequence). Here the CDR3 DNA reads TGTGCCAGTAGGCCCCCAACAGGGGCGAATACTGAAGCTTTCTTT. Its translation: CASRPPTGANTEAFF.

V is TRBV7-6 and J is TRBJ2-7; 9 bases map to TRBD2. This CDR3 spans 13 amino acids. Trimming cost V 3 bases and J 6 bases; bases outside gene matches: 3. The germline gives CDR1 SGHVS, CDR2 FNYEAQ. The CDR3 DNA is TGTGCCAGCAGCTTGACTAGCGGCAGCGAGCAGTACTTC. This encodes CASSLTSGSEQYF.

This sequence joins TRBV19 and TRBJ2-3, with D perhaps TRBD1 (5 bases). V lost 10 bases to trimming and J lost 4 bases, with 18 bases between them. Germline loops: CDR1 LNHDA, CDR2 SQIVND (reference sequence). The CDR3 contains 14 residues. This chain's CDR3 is CATTAGHPSDTQYF. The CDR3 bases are TGTGCCACCACCGCAGGACACCCCTCAGATACGCAGTATTTT.

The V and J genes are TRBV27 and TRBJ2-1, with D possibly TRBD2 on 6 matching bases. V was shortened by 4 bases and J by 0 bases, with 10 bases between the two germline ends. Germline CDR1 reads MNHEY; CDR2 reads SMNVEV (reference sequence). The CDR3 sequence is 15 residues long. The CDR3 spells CASSWDSSSYNEQFF. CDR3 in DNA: TGTGCCAGCAGTTGGGACTCCAGCTCCTACAATGAGCAGTTCTTC.

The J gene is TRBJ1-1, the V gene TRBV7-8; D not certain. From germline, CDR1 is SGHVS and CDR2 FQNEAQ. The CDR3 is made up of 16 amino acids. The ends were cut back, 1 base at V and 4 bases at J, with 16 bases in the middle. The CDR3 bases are TGTGCCAGCAGCTTAGTTCTCGGGGAGGTGCGCACTGAAGCTTTCTTT. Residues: CASSLVLGEVRTEAFF.

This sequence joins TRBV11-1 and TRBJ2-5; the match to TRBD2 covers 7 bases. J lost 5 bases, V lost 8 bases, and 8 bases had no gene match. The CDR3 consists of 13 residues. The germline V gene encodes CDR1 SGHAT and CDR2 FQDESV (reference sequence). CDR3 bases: TGTGCCAGCCGGGCGGGAGCTGAGGAGACCCAGTACTTC. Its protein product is CASRAGAEETQYF.

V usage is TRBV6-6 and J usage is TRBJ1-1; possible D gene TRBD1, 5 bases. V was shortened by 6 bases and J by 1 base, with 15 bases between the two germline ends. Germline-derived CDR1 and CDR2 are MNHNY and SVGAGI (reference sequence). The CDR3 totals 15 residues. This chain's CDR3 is CASRGAVTGNTEAFF. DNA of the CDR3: TGTGCCAGCAGAGGGGCGGTTACAGGGAACACTGAAGCTTTCTTT.